This record concerns one TCR beta chain sequence. This sample is part of a study of blood T cell repertoires in COVID-19. Study-wide context: T cells, B-cell-depleted T cells, or PBMCs provided the cDNA or gDNA that served as material.

The table came from immunoSEQ multiplex PCR; TCRdb's copy has only in-frame clones and leaves some out. The data show 140,000 to 150,000 clones, more than 75% seen once. Per the germline V gene, CDR1 is LGHNA and CDR2 is YNFKEQ. V was cut by 3 bases and J by 6 bases, with 15 bases left in between. The CDR3 is 15 amino acids. The specimen sequenced was peripheral blood. This chain links TRBV4-2 with TRBJ1-5; TRBD1 might be the D (5 bases). This receptor was obtained from a human donor in a cohort sampled during active COVID-19. The CDR3 DNA follows: TGTGCCAGCAGCCAGCAACAGGACCATGGTCAGCCCCAGCATTTT. It is translated as CASSQQQDHGQPQHF.